One and the same sample provided the 12 T cell receptor beta chains below, sequenced in a study of T cell responses to AZD1222 COVID-19 vaccine. Only in-frame clones appear in the TCRdb table, and some are missing; sequencing was by immunoSEQ multiplex PCR. The top ten clones hold 0.99% of a sample with around 170,000 clones, roughly 90% of them seen once. Sequencing was performed on peripheral blood, taken on day 0 of AZD1222 vaccination. All receptors derive from an adult in good health.

The chain links TRBV9 to TRBJ1-2; no clear D gene. With 5 bases removed from V and 8 bases from J, the gap between germline ends came to 22 bases. Per the germline V gene, CDR1 is SGDLS and CDR2 is YYNGEE. The CDR3 consists of 15 residues. The CDR3 nucleotides are TGTGCCAGCAGTTACGGGCCAATGACCCAGTGGGGCTACACCTTC. Its translation is CASSYGPMTQWGYTF.

The J gene is TRBJ2-3, the V gene TRBV11-2; D may be TRBD1 or TRBD2 (5 bases each). CDR3 length equals 15 residues. Trimming cost V 6 bases and J 0 bases, with 13 bases left between them. CDR1 is SGHAT and CDR2 is FQNNGV in the germline V gene. As DNA, the CDR3 is TGTGCCAGCAGACCGCCGGGACCAAGCACAGATACGCAGTATTTT. Protein sequence: CASRPPGPSTDTQYF.

This sequence joins TRBV6-4 and TRBJ2-1, with 10 bases fitting TRBD2. Germline trimming cut 6 bases from V and 9 bases from J; bases unmatched to any gene: 14. The CDR3 totals 16 residues. CDR1 and CDR2 (germline): MRHNA, SNTAGT. CDR3 DNA sequence: TGTGCCAGCAGGTTAGGAGCGGGAGGGCCCCGTTGTGAGCAGTTCTTC. Translating it yields CASRLGAGGPRCEQFF.

V is TRBV29-1 and J is TRBJ1-1, with D maybe TRBD1 (5 bases). The germline CDR1 and CDR2 sequences are SQVTM and ANQGSEA. The V end lost 5 bases, the J end lost 8 bases, and 15 bases lay between the germline ends. The CDR3 extends over 12 amino acids. The CDR3 is CSVLKDTEEAFF. In DNA, the CDR3 is TGCAGCGTTTTGAAGGACACCGAAGAAGCTTTCTTT.

This chain links TRBV7-2 with TRBJ2-3; TRBD2 aligns across 9 bases. This CDR3 region has 17 residues. Germline V CDR1 and CDR2: SGHTA, FQGNSA. J lost 1 base, V lost 2 bases, and 7 bases had no gene match. CDR3 sequence: CASSLYGVAGGTDTQYF. The CDR3 bases are TGTGCCAGCAGCTTATACGGTGTAGCGGGAGGCACAGATACGCAGTATTTT.

This chain links TRBV5-1 with TRBJ1-1, with D perhaps TRBD1 (5 bases). The CDR3 has 15 amino acids. Per germline, CDR1 SGHRS and CDR2 YFSETQ. Trimming removed 4 bases from V and 0 bases from J, with 13 bases in between. CDR3 nucleotides: TGCGCCAGCAGCACCGCGACAGTCATGAACACTGAAGCTTTCTTT. Amino acids: CASSTATVMNTEAFF.

This chain connects TRBV7-9 to TRBJ1-6; the D is unclear. The V end was cut by 9 bases, the J end by 5 bases, with 11 bases between. This CDR3 spans 13 amino acids. The germline V gene has CDR1 SEHNR and CDR2 FQNEAQ (reference sequence). The CDR3 here is CARKDGNNSPLHF. The CDR3 DNA reads as TGTGCCAGAAAGGACGGAAATAATTCACCCCTCCACTTT.

The rearrangement uses TRBV9 and TRBJ2-3, with D possibly called TRBD1 or TRBD2 (6 bases each). There are 17 residues in the CDR3. V shed 4 bases and J shed 0 bases, with 18 bases lying between them. Looked up from germline, CDR1 is SGDLS and CDR2 is YYNGEE. The CDR3 is CASSPGVGGPSTDTQYF. The CDR3 region has the DNA TGTGCCAGCAGCCCGGGTGTGGGGGGCCCTAGCACAGATACGCAGTATTTT.

V usage is TRBV10-1 and J usage is TRBJ2-1, with 9 bases matching TRBD1. V dropped 5 bases and J dropped 16; count of bases not matched to a gene: 6. The CDR3 has 11 amino acids. Looked up from germline, CDR1 is WNHNN and CDR2 is SYGVQD (reference sequence). CDR3: CASSRQGVKFF. CDR3 nucleotides: TGCGCCAGCAGTAGACAGGGGGTGAAATTCTTC.

This chain connects TRBV6-2 or TRBV6-3 to TRBJ2-1; 7 nucleotides line up with TRBD1. This CDR3 has 17 amino acids. V gave up 0 bases and J gave up 5 bases; unmatched junction bases: 10. The V gene's germline CDR1 is MNHEY and CDR2 SVGEGT. The CDR3 loop reads CASSYSIRDRAHNEQFF. In DNA, the CDR3 is TGTGCCAGCAGTTACTCGATCCGAGACAGGGCCCACAATGAGCAGTTCTTC.

The gene calls are TRBV27 and TRBJ1-1; D is unclear. The germline CDR1 and CDR2 sequences are MNHEY and SMNVEV (reference sequence). The CDR3 runs 14 residues. V gave up 4 bases and J gave up 5 bases, with 14 bases separating them. The CDR3 sequence is CASSSRPLGTEAFF. The CDR3 nucleotides are TGTGCCAGCAGTTCCAGACCCCTTGGGACTGAAGCTTTCTTT.

The gene calls are TRBV2 and TRBJ2-7, with no clear D. This CDR3 comprises 15 residues. Per the germline V gene, CDR1 is SNHLY and CDR2 is FYNNEI. Trimming took 6 bases from V and 1 from J, leaving 16 bases between them. The CDR3 nucleotides are TGTGCCAGCAGCCCAGGACGGACGCTTTCCTACGAGCAGTACTTC. It is translated as CASSPGRTLSYEQYF. The full variable domain, with the rest looked up from reference TRBV2 and TRBJ2-7, is EPEVTQTPSHQVTQMGQEVILRCVPISNHLYFYWYRQILGQKVEFLVSFYNNEISEKSEIFDDQFSVERPDGSNFTLKIRSTKLEDSAMYFCASSPGRTLSYEQYFGPGTRLTVT.